This T cell receptor beta chain stems from a study of a mutant IDH1 vaccine in newly diagnosed glioma. Study information: Following radiotherapy alone, or alongside temozolomide cycles, vaccination was started after an interval of 4-6 weeks. Radiotherapy, temozolomide, or both had been given previously, and both were given to most. Study outcomes and limitations: The study observed vaccine-induced immune responses in more than 80% of patients.

As for time point: week 35, safety follow-up. Each dose delivered 300 ug of mutant IDH1 20-mer peptide subcutaneously with imiquimod. Scheduled for weeks 1, 3, 5, 7, 11, 15, 19 and 23, eight vaccinations were given to patients. Between the trimmed V and J ends, which lost 0 bases and 3 bases, there was a span of 10 bases. Germline-derived CDR1 and CDR2 are SGHDT and YYEEEE. This CDR3 is built from 15 residues. With regard to this clone: The antigen is unknown.

The repertoire was sequenced with immunoSEQ multiplex PCR; TCRdb's copy has only in-frame clones and lacks some. Among over 45,000 clones, 76% were seen once, and the ten largest hold 9% to 15%. This specimen consisted of PBMCs, obtained from a glioma patient whose treatment included an IDH1 peptide vaccine. The sequence derives from a middle-aged man with glioma. The chain uses TRBV5-6 and TRBJ2-1; a weak D match, TRBD2 (5 bases). CDR3 region: CASSLEGLFYNEQFF. The CDR3 nucleotides read TGTGCCAGCAGCTTGGAAGGACTTTTCTACAATGAGCAGTTCTTC.